One and the same sample provided the 30 T cell receptor beta chains below, sequenced in a study of early T cells in non-severe SARS-CoV-2 infection. TCRdb independently ran MiXCR on the 5' RACE reads; one entry per CDR3 protein. The sample includes about 81,000 distinct CDR3 sequences, 5.5% to 7.5% of them seen just once. Specimen: whole blood. These TCRs come from an adult who was a healthcare worker with PCR-confirmed SARS-CoV-2 infection or an uninfected control (not recorded which).

Only a few counts were recorded for this clonotype. The CDR3 sequence: CATTGAGNTEAFF. DNA for the CDR3: TGTGCCACTACAGGGGCAGGGAACACTGAAGCTTTCTTT. J is TRBJ1-1 and V is TRBV2; 7 bases line up with TRBD1. The CDR3 covers 13 residues. Looked up from germline, CDR1 is SNHLY and CDR2 is FYNNEI. V trimming: 10 bases; J trimming: 1 base; junction bases outside the gene matches: 6.

This clonotype has more than one count but fewer than ten. The chain carries TRBV27 and TRBJ2-7, with TRBD1 matching over 7 bases. Germline V gene lookup returns CDR1 MNHEY and CDR2 SMNVEV (reference sequence). V was pared by 6 bases and J by 2 bases, with 7 bases of the junction left unmatched. There are 14 residues in the CDR3. The CDR3 sequence: CASSPGQSPYEQYF. The DNA for the CDR3 is TGTGCCAGCAGCCCGGGACAGAGCCCCTACGAGCAGTACTTC.

The chain combines TRBV11-3 with TRBJ2-3; 9 bases agree with TRBD1. The J segment lost 2 bases and the V segment lost 5 bases, leaving 5 bases of the junction unmatched. This CDR3 has 15 residues. Per the germline V gene, CDR1 is SGHNT and CDR2 is YENEEA. The CDR3 region is CASSPGTGLTDTQYF. DNA of the CDR3: TGTGCCAGCAGCCCGGGGACAGGGCTCACAGATACGCAGTATTTT.

Only a few counts were recorded for this clonotype. CDR3 region: CASSLPGELFF. Written as DNA, the CDR3 is TGTGCCAGCAGTTTACCCGGGGAGCTGTTTTTT. This sequence joins TRBV28 and TRBJ2-2, with D uncertain. V lost 2 bases and J lost 6, with 1 base in between. CDR1 MDHEN and CDR2 SYDVKM come from the germline V gene. The CDR3 runs 11 residues.

The chain has TRBV6-1 and TRBJ1-3; no firm D call. The CDR3 has 15 amino acids. Per the germline V gene, CDR1 is MNHNS and CDR2 is SASEGT. Trimming left V 6 bases short and J 2 bases short, with 14 bases between. CDR3 sequence reads: CASSPKWGTGNTIYF. CDR3 coding DNA: TGTGCCAGCAGCCCGAAATGGGGAACTGGAAACACCATATATTTT.

This clonotype was picked up a small number of times. V usage is TRBV5-1 and J usage is TRBJ1-6; the D is unclear. This CDR3 spans 13 amino acids. The germline CDR1 and CDR2 sequences are SGHRS and YFSETQ. V lost 1 base and J lost 10, with 9 bases in between. The chain's CDR3 is CASSLHVGSPLHF. As DNA, the CDR3 is TGCGCCAGCAGCTTGCACGTGGGGTCACCCCTCCACTTT.

This clonotype occurred many times. V usage is TRBV4-2 and J usage is TRBJ2-1, with a tentative D call TRBD2 (6 bases). The CDR3 length is 15 residues. Germline V gene data show CDR1 as LGHNA and CDR2 as YNFKEQ. V was trimmed by 0 bases and J by 6 bases, leaving 12 bases between them. CDR3 nucleotides: TGTGCCAGCAGCCAAGATATACTAGCCCGCAATGAGCAGTTCTTC. Translation gives CASSQDILARNEQFF.

This clonotype was found many times. V and J are TRBV6-2 or TRBV6-3 and TRBJ2-3; 13 bases match TRBD2. Germline lookup yields CDR1 MNHEY and CDR2 SVGEGT. The CDR3 sequence is 18 residues long. The ends lost 6 bases at V and 4 bases at J; junction bases unmatched: 13. DNA for the CDR3: TGTGCCAGCAGCCCCGGGACTAGCGGGACTGGTTCCGCAGATACGCAGTATTTT. It encodes CASSPGTSGTGSADTQYF.

This clonotype occurred a few times. The chain employs TRBV6-1 and TRBJ1-2, with 10 bases that match TRBD1. The CDR3 spans 14 residues. Germline V lookup: CDR1 MNHNS, CDR2 SASEGT. The J segment lost 8 bases and the V segment lost 7 bases, leaving 10 bases of the junction unmatched. The CDR3 reads CASTLGQGNRGYTF. The CDR3 DNA reads TGTGCCAGCACCCTGGGACAGGGGAATCGAGGCTACACCTTC.

V and J are TRBV5-1 and TRBJ2-7; 7 nucleotides agree with TRBD1. The germline V gene encodes CDR1 SGHRS and CDR2 YFSETQ. Trimming took 4 bases from V and 2 from J; bases not matched to a gene: 6. The CDR3 runs 14 residues. CDR3 loop: CASSGDSLTYEQYF. In nucleotides, the CDR3 is TGCGCCAGCAGCGGGGACAGCCTAACCTACGAGCAGTACTTC.

V and J are TRBV7-8 and TRBJ1-3, with 7 bases identical to TRBD1. The J segment lost 2 bases and the V segment lost 1 base, leaving 8 bases of the junction unmatched. CDR3 length: 17 amino acids. Germline CDR1 reads SGHVS; CDR2 reads FQNEAQ. The CDR3 DNA reads as TGTGCCAGCAGCTTAGAAGGCGTAGGGGGCGCTGGAAACACCATATATTTT. Amino acids: CASSLEGVGGAGNTIYF.

The chain uses TRBV11-2 and TRBJ2-7; D assignment may be TRBD1 or TRBD2 (5 bases each). CDR1 and CDR2 from the germline V gene are SGHAT and FQNNGV. CDR3 size: 15 residues. V was clipped by 3 bases and J by 1 base, with 13 bases between them. The CDR3 DNA sequence: TGTGCCAGCAGCTTGGGACCGGGTATATCCTACGAGCAGTACTTC. The encoded protein is CASSLGPGISYEQYF.

The chain has TRBV7-2 and TRBJ2-1, with 7 bases lining up with TRBD2. CDR1 is SGHTA and CDR2 is FQGNSA in the germline V gene. The CDR3 length is 15 residues. The V and J ends lost 4 bases and 6 bases, in that order; junction bases with no gene match: 9. In DNA form, the CDR3 reads TGTGCCAGCAGCTCAGCGGGACGTTACACCAATGAGCAGTTCTTC. It translates to CASSSAGRYTNEQFF.

This clonotype occurred many times. The chain couples TRBV29-1 to TRBJ2-1; the match to TRBD2 covers 10 bases. Germline CDR1 is SQVTM and CDR2 is ANQGSEA. CDR3 length: 16 residues. V lost 3 bases, J lost 8 bases, and 13 bases stayed unmatched. The CDR3 reads CSVDRTQRGGAYEQFF. DNA for the CDR3: TGCAGCGTTGACCGAACTCAGCGGGGGGGCGCTTATGAGCAGTTCTTC.

This clonotype was counted only a few times. The chain links TRBV7-8 to TRBJ1-1; weak D call: TRBD1 (6 bases). The germline V and J ends were trimmed by 1 base and 11 bases, with 8 bases remaining between them. The CDR3 sequence is 11 residues long. Per germline, CDR1 SGHVS and CDR2 FQNEAQ. The chain's CDR3 is CASSLGGGAFF. The DNA for the CDR3 is TGTGCCAGCAGCTTAGGGGGGGGCGCTTTCTTT.

This clonotype was seen many times. The gene calls are TRBV6-4 and TRBJ1-5; 7 bases line up with TRBD1. Germline V CDR1 and CDR2: MRHNA, SNTAGT. The CDR3 consists of 15 residues. Losses at the gene ends were 5 bases for V and 7 bases for J; bases not matched to a gene: 11. The CDR3 sequence: CASSKEGAQGQPQHF. CDR3 nucleotide sequence: TGTGCCAGCAGTAAAGAGGGGGCGCAGGGCCAGCCCCAGCATTTT.

The J gene is TRBJ2-4, the V gene TRBV29-1; the D gene is possibly TRBD2 (5 bases). Germline V gives CDR1 SQVTM, CDR2 ANQGSEA. V was shortened by 4 bases and J by 9 bases, with 16 bases between the two germline ends. There are 13 residues in the CDR3. The DNA of the CDR3 is TGCAGCGTTGCCCCGGGAACCAGTGGCATTCAGTACTTC. It specifies CSVAPGTSGIQYF.

This clonotype was detected many times. The genes are TRBV7-8 and TRBJ1-1; D is perhaps TRBD1 (6 bases). The CDR3 loop spans 14 amino acids. Trimming left V 5 bases short and J 1 base short, with 11 bases between. CDR1 is SGHVS, CDR2 FQNEAQ, per germline. The CDR3 is CASSPLGGNTEAFF. The DNA for the CDR3 is TGTGCCAGCAGCCCCTTAGGGGGGAACACTGAAGCTTTCTTT. The whole variable domain, filled in from reference TRBV7-8 and TRBJ1-1, reads GAGVSQSPRYKVAKRGQDVALRCDPISGHVSLFWYQQALGQGPEFLTYFQNEAQLDKSGLPSDRFFAERPEGSVSTLKIQRTQQEDSAVYLCASSPLGGNTEAFFGQGTRLTVV.

This chain joins TRBV20-1 and TRBJ1-1; D might be TRBD1 (6 bases). The germline V gene encodes CDR1 DFQATT and CDR2 SNEGSKA (reference sequence). Trimming took 6 bases from V and 10 from J, leaving 18 bases between them. This CDR3 has 12 amino acids. CDR3 bases: TGCAGTGCGACAGACAGGCCTCCAGGAGCTTTCTTT. This codes for CSATDRPPGAFF.

In this sample, this clonotype turned up a few times. The chain couples TRBV6-5 to TRBJ1-2; D may be TRBD1 (6 bases). The V gene lost 2 bases and the J gene lost 4 bases, with 11 bases spanning the gap. Germline V lookup: CDR1 MNHEY, CDR2 SVGAGI. The CDR3 loop spans 14 amino acids. This chain's CDR3 is CASSYAGGGYGYTF. Here the CDR3 DNA reads TGTGCCAGCAGTTACGCCGGAGGGGGCTATGGCTACACCTTC.

This clonotype was seen at least ten times. J is TRBJ1-1 and V is TRBV3-1; a possible D gene is TRBD1 (6 bases). V gave up 1 base and J gave up 4 bases, with 19 bases separating them. There are 17 residues in the CDR3. The germline gives CDR1 LGHDT, CDR2 YNNKEL (reference sequence). The CDR3 region has the DNA TGTGCCAGCAGCCAAGCGGCATTAGGACGAGGGGGCACTGAAGCTTTCTTT. Its translation is CASSQAALGRGGTEAFF.

Many counts were recorded for this clonotype. V gene TRBV6-2 or TRBV6-3 combines with J gene TRBJ1-1; D might be TRBD1 (5 bases). V was trimmed by 1 base and J by 4 bases, leaving 19 bases between them. There are 17 residues in the CDR3. Germline values: CDR1 MNHEY, CDR2 SVGEGT. CDR3: CASSYYPREAKGTEAFF. The CDR3, as DNA: TGTGCCAGCAGTTACTACCCCAGGGAGGCCAAAGGCACTGAAGCTTTCTTT.

There are many counts of this clonotype. V usage is TRBV7-9 and J usage is TRBJ2-3; TRBD2 agrees at 10 bases. The ends lost 1 base at V and 5 bases at J; junction bases unmatched: 6. Germline CDR1 reads SEHNR; CDR2 reads FQNEAQ (reference sequence). This CDR3 spans 16 amino acids. CDR3 residues: CASSLGLAGARDTQYF. In DNA, the CDR3 is TGTGCCAGCAGCTTAGGCCTAGCGGGGGCCCGAGATACGCAGTATTTT. Together with reference TRBV7-9 and TRBJ2-3, the CDR3 gives the full variable domain: DTGVSQNPRHKITKRGQNVTFRCDPISEHNRLYWYRQTLGQGPEFLTYFQNEAQLEKSRLLSDRFSAERPKGSFSTLEIQRTEQGDSAMYLCASSLGLAGARDTQYFGPGTRLTVL.

This clonotype occurred many times. The J gene is TRBJ2-5, the V gene TRBV9, with D possibly matching TRBD1 (6 bases). Germline V lookup: CDR1 SGDLS, CDR2 YYNGEE. V was shortened by 3 bases and J by 0 bases, with 12 bases between the two germline ends. The CDR3 length is 15 residues. The CDR3 here is CASSAQGAYQETQYF. The CDR3 nucleotides read TGTGCCAGCAGCGCACAGGGCGCGTACCAAGAGACCCAGTACTTC.

This clonotype was counted only a few times. This chain connects TRBV10-3 to TRBJ2-1, with 12 bases matching TRBD2. The ends lost 6 bases at V and 8 bases at J; junction bases unmatched: 8. Germline CDR1 reads ENHRY; CDR2 reads SYGVKD. This CDR3 has 15 residues. The CDR3: CAIRNLAGGPDEQFF. In DNA, the CDR3 is TGTGCCATCAGGAACCTAGCGGGAGGGCCGGATGAGCAGTTCTTC.

This clonotype has a handful of counts. The chain combines TRBV5-5 with TRBJ2-2, with D possibly called TRBD1 or TRBD2 (5 bases each). Deletions cut 4 bases from V and 1 base from J, with 14 bases between. CDR3 length: 16 residues. Germline CDR1 reads SGHKS; CDR2 reads YYEKEE (reference sequence). This chain's CDR3 is CASSGSGTVNTGELFF. The CDR3 nucleotides read TGTGCCAGCAGCGGATCCGGGACGGTGAACACCGGGGAGCTGTTTTTT.

In this sample, this clonotype turned up many times. The J gene is TRBJ2-1, the V gene TRBV6-6; no clear D gene. This CDR3 is built from 12 residues. Germline values: CDR1 MNHNY, CDR2 SVGAGI (reference sequence). The V gene lost 2 bases and the J gene lost 9 bases, with 8 bases spanning the gap. This CDR3 is CASSYKGLEQFF. The DNA of the CDR3 is TGTGCCAGCAGTTACAAGGGTCTTGAGCAGTTCTTC.

The DNA for the CDR3 is TGTGCCAGCAGCCAAGATAGTGGTAGCGGGAGCTCCTACAATGAGCAGTTCTTC. Translation gives CASSQDSGSGSSYNEQFF. The gene calls are TRBV4-2 and TRBJ2-1; 9 nucleotides match TRBD2. Germline CDR1 and CDR2: LGHNA and YNFKEQ. V lost 0 bases to trimming and J lost 0 bases; unmatched junction nucleotides: 6. CDR3 size: 18 residues.

This clonotype was seen many times. This rearrangement joins TRBV20-1 to TRBJ2-3, with 7 nucleotides matching TRBD1. The CDR3 spans 14 residues. CDR1 and CDR2 (germline): DFQATT, SNEGSKA (reference sequence). J gave up 4 bases and V 4 bases, and 8 bases lay outside the gene matches. This chain's CDR3 is CSATGQAFADTQYF. For the CDR3, the DNA is TGCAGTGCTACCGGACAGGCTTTCGCAGATACGCAGTATTTT.

This chain joins TRBV5-6 and TRBJ2-5; D not certain. Germline assignment: CDR1 SGHDT and CDR2 YYEEEE. The CDR3 has 14 residues. Trimming pared 0 bases from V and 6 bases from J, leaving 12 bases between. CDR3 in DNA: TGTGCCAGCAGCTTGGCCAGCTCGACAAAGACCCAGTACTTC. Protein product: CASSLASSTKTQYF.